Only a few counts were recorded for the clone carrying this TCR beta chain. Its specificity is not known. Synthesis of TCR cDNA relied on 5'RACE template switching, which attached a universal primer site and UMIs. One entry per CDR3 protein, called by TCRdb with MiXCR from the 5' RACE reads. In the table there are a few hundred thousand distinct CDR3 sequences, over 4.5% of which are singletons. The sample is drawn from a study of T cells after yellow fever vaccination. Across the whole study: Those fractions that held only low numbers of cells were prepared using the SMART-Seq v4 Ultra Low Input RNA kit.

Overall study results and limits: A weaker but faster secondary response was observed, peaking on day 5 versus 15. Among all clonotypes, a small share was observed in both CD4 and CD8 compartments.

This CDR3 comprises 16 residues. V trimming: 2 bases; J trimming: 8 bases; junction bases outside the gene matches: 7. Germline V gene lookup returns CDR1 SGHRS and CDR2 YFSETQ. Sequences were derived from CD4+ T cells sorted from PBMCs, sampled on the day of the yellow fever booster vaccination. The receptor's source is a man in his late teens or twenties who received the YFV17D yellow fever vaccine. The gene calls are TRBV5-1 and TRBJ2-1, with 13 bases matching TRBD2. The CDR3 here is CASSLMTSGGIDEQFF. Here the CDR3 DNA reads TGCGCCAGCAGCTTAATGACTAGCGGGGGGATCGATGAGCAGTTCTTC.